The following is a T cell receptor beta chain sequence with its context. This clonotype came up a few times. Its antigen has not been determined. Base qualities are not recorded, but no much larger clone differs from it by a single base. The sample comes from a study of spatial heterogeneity in lung cancer (dated by TCRdb to between 2019 and 2020). At the level of the whole study: The donors were more than 65 patients from the lung TRACERx cohort who had early-stage, untreated non-small cell lung cancer. TCR alpha and beta repertoires were quantitatively compared across multiple tumor regions, matched nontumor lung and blood in non-small cell lung cancer. TCR repertoire features were related to nonsynonymous mutation counts determined by whole-exome sequencing of tumor tissue. Follow-up PBMC samples were sequenced whenever available, and the median time to follow-up was about 23 months after resection. Both alpha and beta chains were TCR-sequenced in samples taken at surgery, namely 220 tumor regions, around 64 matched nontumor lung samples and just over 55 PBMC samples. More beta-chain than alpha-chain transcripts were consistently detected, likely reflecting higher beta-chain transcript abundance. In the raw uncorrected reads, each unique combination of TCR and UMI appeared on average more than ten times.

Library creation used 5' RACE. Sequencing used a NextSeq 500. The TCR library protocol attached a unique molecular identifier to each TCR cDNA molecule to allow correction of PCR and sequencing errors. From the authors' description of their analysis: Decombinator tools were used for TCR identification, UMI-based error correction and CDR3 extraction. Expanded TCRs were defined as those above a frequency of 2 per 1,000, corresponding to the top 1% of the tumor frequency distribution. Each repertoire was subsampled 100 times to 5,000 TCRs, after which Renyi diversity was computed with the R vegan package. CDR3 similarity networks were built from amino acid triplet string-kernel similarity, with CDR3s being connected when pairwise similarity was above 0.82. TCRdb's own reprocessing of the public reads used fastp at Q25 and MiXCR and kept productive beta chains. Here each entry gathers all rows of one CDR3 protein and keeps the most common genes and DNA. These V and J calls are TCRdb output, not the study's own analysis. Here the sample has roughly 110,000 distinct CDR3 sequences; about 10% occur a single time. The leading ten clones occupy approximately 24% of the sample.

In the germline V gene, CDR1 corresponds to SGHDN and CDR2 to FVKESK. Deletion took 4 bases off V and 4 bases off J, with a span of 16 bases between the germline ends. Inclusive of the bounding cysteine and phenylalanine, the CDR3 is 15 residues long. The sequence is cut down to CDR3 DNA, 45 bases in frame from base 1. The paper's findings and limits, for the study overall: Comparisons of baseline and follow-up blood repertoires included only around 15 patients. Confirming at a functional level the hypothesis that regional TCRs recognize regional mutations was considered to require additional single-cell paired TCR alpha and beta sequencing. Ubiquitous expanded tumor TCRs showed up in blood more often at tumor resection than at routine follow-up.

In the paper's terms, the time point label means: blood at routine non-recurrence follow-up after resection. Without any cell sorting, TCR sequencing was performed on whole RNA extracted either from tumor and nontumor lung tissue or from cryopreserved PBMC samples. Only patients with enough RNA available from two or more tumor regions were chosen for TCR sequencing. This chain is built from TRBV14 and TRBJ1-1; a weak D assignment points to TRBD1 (5 bases agree). The specimen was PBMCs, collected at follow-up. This receptor was taken from a female donor with early-stage non-small cell lung cancer. The DNA is as follows: TGTGCCAGCAGCCCAAGACGGCAGGGCGTCACTGAAGCTTTCTTT. The translation is CASSPRRQGVTEAFF. The variable domain in full, with residues beyond the CDR3 obtained from the reference TRBV14 and TRBJ1-1 genes, is EAGVTQFPSHSVIEKGQTVTLRCDPISGHDNLYWYRRVMGKEIKFLLHFVKESKQDESGMPNNRFLAERTGGTYSTLKVQPAELEDSGVYFCASSPRRQGVTEAFFGQGTRLTVV.